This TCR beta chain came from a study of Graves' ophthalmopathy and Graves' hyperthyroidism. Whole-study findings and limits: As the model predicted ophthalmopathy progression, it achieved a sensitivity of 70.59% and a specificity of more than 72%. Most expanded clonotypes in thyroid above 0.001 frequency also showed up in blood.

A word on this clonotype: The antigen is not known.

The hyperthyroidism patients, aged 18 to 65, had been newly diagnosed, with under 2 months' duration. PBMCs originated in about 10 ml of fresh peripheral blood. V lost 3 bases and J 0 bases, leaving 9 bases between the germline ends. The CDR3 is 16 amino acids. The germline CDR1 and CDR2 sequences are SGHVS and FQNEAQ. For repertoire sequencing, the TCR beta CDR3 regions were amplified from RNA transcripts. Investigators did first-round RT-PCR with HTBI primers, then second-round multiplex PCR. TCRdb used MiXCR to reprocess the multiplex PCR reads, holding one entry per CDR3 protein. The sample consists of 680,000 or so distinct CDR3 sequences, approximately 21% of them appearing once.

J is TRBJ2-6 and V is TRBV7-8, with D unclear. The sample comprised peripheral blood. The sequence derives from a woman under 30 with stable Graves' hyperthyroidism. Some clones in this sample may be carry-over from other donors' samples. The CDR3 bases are TGTGCCAGCAGCTTCTTCCCCACCTCTGGGGCCAACGTCCTGACTTTC. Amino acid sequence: CASSFFPTSGANVLTF.